The sequence of this TCR beta chain was determined in a study of shared T cell receptors in the human thymus. Deletions cut 6 bases from V and 9 bases from J, with 9 bases between. The germline gives CDR1 MNHNS, CDR2 SASEGT. The CDR3 is 11 amino acids. TCRdb keeps only in-frame clones here, not all; method: immunoSEQ multiplex PCR. Here the sample spans hundreds of thousands of clones, 70% to 90% being singletons. There are a few counts of this clone. This sample was also put to use in a study of human thymus T cells. This second report adds: Thymus specimens were resections from corrective heart surgery. In thymic and blood repertoires alike, V and J usage looked biased.

The sequence came from a girl under three years old with a congenital heart defect. The sample taken for sequencing was thymocytes. The genes are TRBV6-1 and TRBJ2-1; D gene ambiguous. CDR3 in amino acids: CASSRSIEQFF. CDR3 coding DNA: TGTGCCAGCAGCCGTAGTATTGAGCAGTTCTTC.